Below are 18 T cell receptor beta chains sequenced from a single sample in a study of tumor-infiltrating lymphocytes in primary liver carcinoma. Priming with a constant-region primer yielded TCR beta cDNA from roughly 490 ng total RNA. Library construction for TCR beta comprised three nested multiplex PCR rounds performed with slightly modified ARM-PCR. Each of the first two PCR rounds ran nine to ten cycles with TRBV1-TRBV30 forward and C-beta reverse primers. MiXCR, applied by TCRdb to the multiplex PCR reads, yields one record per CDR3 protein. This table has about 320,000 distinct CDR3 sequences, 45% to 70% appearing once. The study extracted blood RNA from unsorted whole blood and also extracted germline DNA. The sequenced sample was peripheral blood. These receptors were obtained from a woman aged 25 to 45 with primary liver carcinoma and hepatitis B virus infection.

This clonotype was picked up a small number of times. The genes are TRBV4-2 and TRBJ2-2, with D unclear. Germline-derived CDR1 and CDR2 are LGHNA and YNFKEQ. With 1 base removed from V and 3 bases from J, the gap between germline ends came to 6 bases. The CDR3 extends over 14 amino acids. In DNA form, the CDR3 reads TGTGCCAGCAGCCAAGTTACTTACACCGGGGAGCTGTTTTTT. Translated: CASSQVTYTGELFF.

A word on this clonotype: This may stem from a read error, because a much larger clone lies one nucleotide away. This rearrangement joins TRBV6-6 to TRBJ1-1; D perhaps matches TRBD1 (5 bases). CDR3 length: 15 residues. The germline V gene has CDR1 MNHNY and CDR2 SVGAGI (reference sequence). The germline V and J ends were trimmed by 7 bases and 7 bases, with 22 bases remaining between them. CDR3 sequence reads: CASNSSSQGKGEAFF. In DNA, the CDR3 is TGTGCCAGCAATTCCTCTTCCCAGGGAAAGGGTGAAGCTTTCTTT.

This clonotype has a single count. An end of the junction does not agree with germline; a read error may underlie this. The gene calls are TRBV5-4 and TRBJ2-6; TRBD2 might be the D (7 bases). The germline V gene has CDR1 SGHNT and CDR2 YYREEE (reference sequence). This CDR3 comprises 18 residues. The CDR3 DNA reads TGTGCCATCAGCTTGGGGGGGCAGGGAGGATCTGGGGCCAACGTCCTGACTTTC. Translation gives CAISLGGQGGSGANVLTF.

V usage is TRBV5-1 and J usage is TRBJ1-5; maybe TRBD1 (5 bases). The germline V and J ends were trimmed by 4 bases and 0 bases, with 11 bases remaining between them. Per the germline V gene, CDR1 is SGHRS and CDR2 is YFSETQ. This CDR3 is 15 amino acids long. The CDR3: CASSPGLNSNQPQHF. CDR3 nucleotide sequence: TGCGCCAGCAGCCCGGGACTGAATAGCAATCAGCCCCAGCATTTT.

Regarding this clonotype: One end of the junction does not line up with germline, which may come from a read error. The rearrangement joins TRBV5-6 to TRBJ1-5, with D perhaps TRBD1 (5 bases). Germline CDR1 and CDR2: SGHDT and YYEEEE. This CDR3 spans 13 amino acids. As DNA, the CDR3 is TGTCCCAGCAGCTTGGGGCAGCAACAGCCCCAGCATTTT. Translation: CPSSLGQQQPQHF.

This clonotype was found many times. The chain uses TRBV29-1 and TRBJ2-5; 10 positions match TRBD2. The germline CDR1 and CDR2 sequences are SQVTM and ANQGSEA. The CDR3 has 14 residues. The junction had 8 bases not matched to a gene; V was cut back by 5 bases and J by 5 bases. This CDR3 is CSVPLAGGVETQYF. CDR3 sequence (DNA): TGCAGCGTTCCTTTAGCGGGAGGAGTCGAGACCCAGTACTTC.

The CDR3 bases are TGTGCCAGCAGCTTAGGCGGGAGAGGTATGGCAGATACGCAGTATTTT. This codes for CASSLGGRGMADTQYF. The chain carries TRBV13 and TRBJ2-3, with a possible D match to TRBD2 (6 bases). The V gene lost 0 bases and the J gene lost 4 bases, with 14 bases spanning the gap. Germline values: CDR1 PRHDT, CDR2 FYEKMQ (reference sequence). This CDR3 has 16 amino acids.

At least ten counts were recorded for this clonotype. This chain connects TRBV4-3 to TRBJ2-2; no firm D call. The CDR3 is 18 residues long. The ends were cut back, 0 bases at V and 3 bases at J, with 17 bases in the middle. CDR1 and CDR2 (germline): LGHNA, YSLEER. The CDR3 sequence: CASSQDELLHGDTGELFF. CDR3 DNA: TGCGCCAGCAGCCAAGATGAACTCCTTCATGGGGACACCGGGGAGCTGTTTTTT.

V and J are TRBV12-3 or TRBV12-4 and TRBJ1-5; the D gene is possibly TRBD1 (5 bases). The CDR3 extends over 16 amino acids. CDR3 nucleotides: TGTGTCCGCAGTCGATTAGGTACGGGGACCGATCAGCCCCAGCATTTT. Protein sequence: CVRSRLGTGTDQPQHF.

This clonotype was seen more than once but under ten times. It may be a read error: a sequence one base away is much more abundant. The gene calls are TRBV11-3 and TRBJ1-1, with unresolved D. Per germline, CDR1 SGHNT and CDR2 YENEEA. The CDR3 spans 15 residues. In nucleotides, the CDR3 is TGTGCCAACAGCAACCGGGGTAAATCTCGGACTGAAGCTTTCTTT. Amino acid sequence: CANSNRGKSRTEAFF.

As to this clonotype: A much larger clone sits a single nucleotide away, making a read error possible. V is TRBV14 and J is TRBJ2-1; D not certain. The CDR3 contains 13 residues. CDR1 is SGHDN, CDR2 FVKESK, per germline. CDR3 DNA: TGTGCCAGCATCCAAGTAGCCACACCCAAGCAGTTCTTC. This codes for CASIQVATPKQFF.

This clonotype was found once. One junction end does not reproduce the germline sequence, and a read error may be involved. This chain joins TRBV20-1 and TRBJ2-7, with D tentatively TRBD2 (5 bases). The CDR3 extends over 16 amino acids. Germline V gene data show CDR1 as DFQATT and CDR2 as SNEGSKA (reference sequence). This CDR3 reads CSARGNGRELSYVQYF. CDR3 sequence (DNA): TGCAGTGCTAGAGGGAATGGACGGGAACTCTCCTACGTGCAGTACTTC.

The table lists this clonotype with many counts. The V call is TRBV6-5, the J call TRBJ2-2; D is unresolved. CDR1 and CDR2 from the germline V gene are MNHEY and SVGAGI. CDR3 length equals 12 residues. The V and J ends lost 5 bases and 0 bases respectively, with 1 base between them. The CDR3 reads CASSTNTGELFF. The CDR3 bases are TGTGCCAGCAGTACGAACACCGGGGAGCTGTTTTTT.

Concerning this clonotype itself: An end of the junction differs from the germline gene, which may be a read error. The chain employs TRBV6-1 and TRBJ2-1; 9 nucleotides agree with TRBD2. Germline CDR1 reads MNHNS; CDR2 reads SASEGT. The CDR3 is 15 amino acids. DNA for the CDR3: TGTGTCAGCAGGAAACAGCGGGAGGTTGTGAATGAGCAGTTCTTC. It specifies CVSRKQREVVNEQFF.

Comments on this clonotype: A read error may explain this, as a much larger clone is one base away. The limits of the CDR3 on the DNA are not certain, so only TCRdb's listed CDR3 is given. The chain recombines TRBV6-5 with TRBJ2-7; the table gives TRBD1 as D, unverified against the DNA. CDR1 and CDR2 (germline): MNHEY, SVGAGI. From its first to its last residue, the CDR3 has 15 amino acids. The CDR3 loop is CASRAWGQGAIERYF.

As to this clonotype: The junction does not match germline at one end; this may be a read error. The CDR3 is CTSSLGLAGTRETQYF. The CDR3 bases are TGTACCAGCAGTTTGGGACTAGCGGGGACGAGAGAGACCCAGTACTTC. The chain has TRBV11-2 and TRBJ2-5; TRBD2 aligns across 13 bases. The germline CDR1 and CDR2 sequences are SGHAT and FQNNGV. The CDR3 extends over 16 amino acids. Variable domain in full (rest from reference TRBV11-2 and TRBJ2-5): EAGVAQSPRYKIIEKRQSVAFWCNPISGHATLYWYQQILGQGPKLLIQFQNNGVVDDSQLPKDRFSAERLKGVDSTLKIQPAKLEDSAVYLCTSSLGLAGTRETQYFGPGTRLLVL.

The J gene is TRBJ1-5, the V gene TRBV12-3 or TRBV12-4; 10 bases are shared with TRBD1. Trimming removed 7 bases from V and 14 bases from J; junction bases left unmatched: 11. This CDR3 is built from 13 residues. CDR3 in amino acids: CASKETGGLPEHF. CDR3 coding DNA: TGTGCCAGCAAGGAGACAGGGGGCCTCCCGGAGCATTTT.

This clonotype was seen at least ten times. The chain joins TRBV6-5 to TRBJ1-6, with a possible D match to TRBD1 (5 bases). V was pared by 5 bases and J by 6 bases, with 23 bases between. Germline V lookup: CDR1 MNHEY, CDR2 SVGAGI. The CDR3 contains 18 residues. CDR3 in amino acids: CASSGGTALVDVNSPLHF. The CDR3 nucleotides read TGTGCCAGCAGTGGTGGGACGGCGTTAGTTGACGTTAATTCACCCCTCCACTTT.